The 2 T cell receptor beta chains below were found in one sample sequenced in a study of T-cell reconstitution after alpha-beta-depleted transplantation in children. Using unique molecular identifiers, the investigators prepared the TCRbeta library. Via MiXCR, TCRdb re-called the PCR reads, giving one row per CDR3 protein. The sample shows over 450,000 distinct CDR3 sequences, over 9.5% of them seen only once. The sample consisted of PBMCs, taken before TCRalphabeta/CD19-depleted stem cell transplant. These receptors were collected from a child aged 2 to 10 with inherited bone marrow failure, due to receive a stem cell transplant.

As concerns this clonotype: Given a much more abundant clone one base away, this may be a read error. The chain joins TRBV2 to TRBJ2-1; 12 nucleotides align to TRBD2. V gave up 6 bases and J gave up 2 bases; unmatched junction bases: 14. This CDR3 comprises 19 residues. Germline values: CDR1 SNHLY, CDR2 FYNNEI. The CDR3 DNA is TGTGCCAGCAGCTACACCGGACTAGCGGGATTGAGCGCCTACAATGAGCAGTTCTTC. It is translated as CASSYTGLAGLSAYNEQFF.

This clonotype was recorded many times. J is TRBJ2-7 and V is TRBV12-3 or TRBV12-4; 9 positions match TRBD2. The CDR3 is 15 amino acids. V lost 1 base, J lost 4 bases, and 5 bases stayed unmatched. The CDR3 spells CASSLGSSGAYEQYF. For the CDR3, the DNA is TGTGCCAGCAGTTTAGGGTCTAGCGGGGCTTACGAGCAGTACTTC.